This passage covers 13 T cell receptor beta chains from one sample sequenced in a study of blood T cell repertoires in COVID-19 (dated by TCRdb to the early 2020s). The library was made by the immunoSEQ multiplex PCR assay. Sourced from immuneACCESS, this table was stored by TCRdb with only in-frame sequences that have V and J called. A share of the clones is absent; for the studies checked, an unresolved V gene accounts for under half, and the remainder has no known explanation. Recorded for this sample are about 230,000 clones; 65% to 90% of them occurred a single time. The top ten clonotypes cover approximately 10% of the sample. Sequencing input: peripheral blood. These receptors were collected from a man between 50 and 59 years old with COVID-19, enrolled during active disease.

J is TRBJ1-5 and V is TRBV2; 9 bases line up with TRBD1. The CDR3 is 14 amino acids. V dropped 4 bases and J dropped 3; count of bases not matched to a gene: 1. The germline CDR1 and CDR2 sequences are SNHLY and FYNNEI. The DNA for the CDR3 is TGTGCCAGCAGTGGGGACAGGGACAATCAGCCCCAGCATTTT. It encodes CASSGDRDNQPQHF. The full variable domain, completed using reference TRBV2 and TRBJ1-5, is EPEVTQTPSHQVTQMGQEVILRCVPISNHLYFYWYRQILGQKVEFLVSFYNNEISEKSEIFDDQFSVERPDGSNFTLKIRSTKLEDSAMYFCASSGDRDNQPQHFGDGTRLSIL.

DNA of the CDR3: TGTGCCAGCTCACCATTCGAGCGGGGGAACAATGAGCAGTTCTTC. This encodes CASSPFERGNNEQFF. The chain is built from TRBV18 and TRBJ2-1; 8 positions match TRBD2. CDR3 size: 15 residues. The J segment lost 5 bases and the V segment lost 2 bases, leaving 5 bases of the junction unmatched. The germline V gene has CDR1 KGHSH and CDR2 LQKENI.

This chain joins TRBV19 and TRBJ2-3; 8 bases line up with TRBD2. The CDR3 spans 15 residues. Germline lookup yields CDR1 LNHDA and CDR2 SQIVND (reference sequence). The trim removed 3 bases at V and 3 bases at J, leaving 5 bases unmatched. CDR3 DNA sequence: TGTGCCAGTAGTATCGGCGGGAGGTGGACAGATACGCAGTATTTT. Translating it yields CASSIGGRWTDTQYF.

The CDR3 DNA is TGTGCCAGCACAGGTCGAGCAGATAACAATGAGCAGTTCTTC. Translation: CASTGRADNNEQFF. V usage is TRBV2 and J usage is TRBJ2-1; the D is unclear. The germline V gene has CDR1 SNHLY and CDR2 FYNNEI. The CDR3 is 14 amino acids. V lost 7 bases, J lost 5 bases, and 15 bases lay in between.

V usage is TRBV3-1 (or the pseudogene TRBV3-2) and J usage is TRBJ2-7, with 7 bases that match TRBD2. CDR1 LGHDT and CDR2 YNNKEL come from the germline V gene (reference sequence). V was pared by 5 bases and J by 6 bases, with 10 bases of the junction left unmatched. The CDR3 has 14 residues. CDR3 sequence (DNA): TGTGCCAGCAGCTCAAGTTTGACTAGCTCCGAGCAGTACTTC. This codes for CASSSSLTSSEQYF.

This clone has only one observation. The rearrangement uses TRBV7-8 and TRBJ2-1; a possible D gene is TRBD1 (5 bases). The germline V gene encodes CDR1 SGHVS and CDR2 FQNEAQ. The CDR3 spans 13 residues. Trimming took 5 bases from V and 4 from J, leaving 9 bases between them. The CDR3 region is CASSHGQYNEQFF. The CDR3 region has the DNA TGTGCCAGCAGCCACGGACAATACAATGAGCAGTTCTTC.

The gene calls are TRBV12-5 and TRBJ2-3; TRBD2 aligns across 13 bases. J gave up 4 bases and V 1 base, and 2 bases lay outside the gene matches. Germline V lookup: CDR1 LGHNT, CDR2 FRNRAP. The CDR3 spans 16 residues. This CDR3 reads CASGLGGLAGSDTQYF. CDR3 bases: TGTGCTAGTGGTTTGGGGGGACTAGCGGGATCAGATACGCAGTATTTT. The whole variable domain, remainder taken from reference TRBV12-5 and TRBJ2-3, is DARVTQTPRHKVTEMGQEVTMRCQPILGHNTVFWYRQTMMQGLELLAYFRNRAPLDDSGMPKDRFSAEMPDATLATLKIQPSEPRDSAVYFCASGLGGLAGSDTQYFGPGTRLTVL.

J is TRBJ2-7 and V is TRBV5-5; D possibly corresponds to TRBD1 (6 bases). Trimming took off 4 bases at V and 3 bases at J, with 17 bases between the two ends. In germline, CDR1 is SGHKS, CDR2 YYEKEE (reference sequence). The length of the CDR3 is 15 residues. The CDR3 nucleotides are TGTGCCAGCAGCCCTGCCGGGACACCTAACTACGAGCAGTACTTC. This encodes CASSPAGTPNYEQYF.

The gene calls are TRBV5-1 and TRBJ2-7; D might be TRBD1 (5 bases). The CDR3 has 15 residues. CDR1 is SGHRS and CDR2 is YFSETQ in the germline V gene. The V end lost 2 bases, the J end lost 3 bases, and 15 bases lay between the germline ends. CDR3 residues: CASSLTGMGYYEQYF. In DNA form, the CDR3 reads TGCGCCAGCAGCTTAACAGGCATGGGGTACTACGAGCAGTACTTC.

V is TRBV3-1 (or the pseudogene TRBV3-2) and J is TRBJ2-5, with TRBD1 matching 10 bases. The CDR3 has 17 residues. Losses at the gene ends were 4 bases for V and 4 bases for J; bases not matched to a gene: 12. Per the germline V gene, CDR1 is LGHDT and CDR2 is YNNKEL (reference sequence). CDR3 coding DNA: TGTGCCAGCAGCCCGCGGCGGGGGACAGGGGTCGGAGAGACCCAGTACTTC. Its protein is CASSPRRGTGVGETQYF.

The V call is TRBV25-1, the J call TRBJ2-1, with a possible D match to TRBD2 (5 bases). The length of the CDR3 is 13 residues. The V gene's germline CDR1 is MGHDK and CDR2 SYGVNS. V lost 4 bases, J lost 6 bases, and 10 bases lay in between. CDR3 loop: CASSVRGGNEQFF. CDR3 in DNA: TGTGCCAGCAGTGTTAGAGGAGGCAATGAGCAGTTCTTC. Filled out from reference TRBV25-1 and TRBJ2-1, the complete variable domain reads EADIYQTPRYLVIGTGKKITLECSQTMGHDKMYWYQQDPGMELHLIHYSYGVNSTEKGDLSSESTVSRIRTEHFPLTLESARPSHTSQYLCASSVRGGNEQFFGPGTRLTVL.

This chain connects TRBV19 to TRBJ1-5, with TRBD1 identical over 8 bases. The CDR3 consists of 14 residues. CDR1 LNHDA and CDR2 SQIVND come from the germline V gene (reference sequence). Unmatched junction bases numbered 0, after V lost 3 bases and J lost 2 bases. The CDR3 sequence is CASSMTGGNQPQHF. The DNA of the CDR3 is TGTGCCAGTAGTATGACAGGGGGCAATCAGCCCCAGCATTTT.

The DNA for the CDR3 is TGTGCCAGCAGCTTGGCACAGGGCGCTGAAGCTTTCTTT. Its protein product is CASSLAQGAEAFF. The chain is built from TRBV5-4 and TRBJ1-1; perhaps TRBD1 as D (6 bases). V was pared by 0 bases and J by 6 bases, with 9 bases between. Germline assignment: CDR1 SGHNT and CDR2 YYREEE (reference sequence). CDR3 length: 13 residues. Using reference TRBV5-4 and TRBJ1-1 for the parts outside the CDR3, the full variable domain is ETGVTQSPTHLIKTRGQQVTLRCSSQSGHNTVSWYQQALGQGPQFIFQYYREEENGRGNFPPRFSGLQFPNYSSELNVNALELDDSALYLCASSLAQGAEAFFGQGTRLTVV.